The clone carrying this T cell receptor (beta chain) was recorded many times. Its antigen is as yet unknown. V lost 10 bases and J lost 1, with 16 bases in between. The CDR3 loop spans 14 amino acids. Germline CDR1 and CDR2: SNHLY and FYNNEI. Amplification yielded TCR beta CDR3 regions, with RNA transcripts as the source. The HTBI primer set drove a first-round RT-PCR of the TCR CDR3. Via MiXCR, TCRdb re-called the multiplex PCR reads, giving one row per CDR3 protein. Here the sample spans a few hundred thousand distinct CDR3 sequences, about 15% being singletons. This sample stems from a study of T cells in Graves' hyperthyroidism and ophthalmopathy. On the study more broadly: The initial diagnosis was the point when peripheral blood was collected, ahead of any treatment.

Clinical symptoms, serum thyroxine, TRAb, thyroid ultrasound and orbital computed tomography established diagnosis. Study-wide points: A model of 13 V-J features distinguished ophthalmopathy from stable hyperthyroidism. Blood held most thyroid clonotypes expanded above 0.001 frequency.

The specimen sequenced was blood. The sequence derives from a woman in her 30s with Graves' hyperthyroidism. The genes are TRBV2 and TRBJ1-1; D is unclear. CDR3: CATHIRTQNTEAFF. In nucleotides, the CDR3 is TGTGCCACCCATATCAGGACTCAGAACACTGAAGCTTTCTTT.